The present T cell receptor (beta chain) was sequenced within a study of early stage breast cancer tumors. Study-level information: ER+/PR+/HER2- status applied to about 80% of the 16 invasive breast tumors. Study outcomes and limitations: In most of the 16 patients, blood comparison separated tumor from normal breast.

Sequencing was performed with immunoSEQ multiplex PCR; in TCRdb, only in-frame clones are kept and a portion is missing. The sample consists of 30,000 or so clones, approximately 72% of them appearing once. Notes on this clone: Its antigen is unidentified.

The CDR3 spans 14 residues. Trimming took 6 bases from V and 6 from J, leaving 14 bases between them. Germline CDR1 reads MNHEY; CDR2 reads SVGAGI. Sequenced input: blood. The clonotype was recovered from a person aged 45 to 59 with breast cancer. The chain employs TRBV6-5 and TRBJ2-2, with D tentatively TRBD1 (6 bases). The CDR3 DNA sequence: TGTGCCAGCAGGAACAACAGGGATCCCGGGGAGCTGTTTTTT. This translates into CASRNNRDPGELFF.